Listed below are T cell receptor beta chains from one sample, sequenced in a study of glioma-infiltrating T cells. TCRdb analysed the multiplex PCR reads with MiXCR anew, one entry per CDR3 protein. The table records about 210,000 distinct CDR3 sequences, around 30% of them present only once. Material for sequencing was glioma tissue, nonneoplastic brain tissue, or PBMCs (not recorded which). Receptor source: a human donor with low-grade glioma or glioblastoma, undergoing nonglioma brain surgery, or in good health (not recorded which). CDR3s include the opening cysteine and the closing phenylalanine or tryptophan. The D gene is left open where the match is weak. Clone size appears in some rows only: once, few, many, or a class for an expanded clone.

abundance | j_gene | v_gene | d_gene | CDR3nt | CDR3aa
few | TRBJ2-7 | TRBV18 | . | TGTGCCAGCTCCCTTCTACGCGGTGACTTATCCTACGAGCAGTACTTC | CASSLLRGDLSYEQYF
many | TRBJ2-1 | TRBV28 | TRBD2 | TGTGCCAGCAGTTTAGGACTAGCGGGAGGGCCAAGCTCCTACAATGAGCAGTTCTTC | CASSLGLAGGPSSYNEQFF
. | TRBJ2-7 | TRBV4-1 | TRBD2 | TGCGCCAGCAGCCAGTCGTCAGGCGGGAGAGGTCTAGAGCAGTACTTC | CASSQSSGGRGLEQYF
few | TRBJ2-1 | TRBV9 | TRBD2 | TGTGCCAGCAGCGTGGGACTAACCCATGAGCAGTTCTTC | CASSVGLTHEQFF
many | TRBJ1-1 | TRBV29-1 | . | TGCACCGTAGACAGTTTGAACACTGAAGCTTTCTTT | CTVDSLNTEAFF
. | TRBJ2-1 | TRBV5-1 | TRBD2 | TGCGCCAGCAGCCTAGGACTAGCGGGAGTGCCCAACTACAATGAGCAGTTCTTC | CASSLGLAGVPNYNEQFF
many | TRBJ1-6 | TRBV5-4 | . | TGTGCCAGCAGCTTGGGCCGGGGCGGGGGACTGAATTCACCCCTCCACTTT | CASSLGRGGGLNSPLHF
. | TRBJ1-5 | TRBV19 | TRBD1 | TGTGCCAGTAGTGACAGGGGGCATCAGCCCCAGCATTTT | CASSDRGHQPQHF
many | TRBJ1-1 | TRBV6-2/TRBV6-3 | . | TGTGCCAGCAGTTACCTCCGGGGGGTACGCGACAGATCGAACACTGAAGCTTTCTTT | CASSYLRGVRDRSNTEAFF
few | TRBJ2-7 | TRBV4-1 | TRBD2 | TGCGCCAGCAGCCAAGTAGCGGGAGCGTACGAGCAGTACTTC | CASSQVAGAYEQYF
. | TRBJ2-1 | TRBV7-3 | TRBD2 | TGTGCCAGCAGCTTAAAGGGGCAACTAGCGGGAGGTGACGATGAGCAGTTCTTC | CASSLKGQLAGGDDEQFF
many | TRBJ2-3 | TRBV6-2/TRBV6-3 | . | TGTGCCAGCAGCTACGCCGGGAGCGCCAACCCAGATACGCAGTATTTT | CASSYAGSANPDTQYF
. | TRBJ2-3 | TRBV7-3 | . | TGTGCCAGCAGTCTTGTGGCGGGCCTATCTAGCACAGATACGCAGTATTTT | CASSLVAGLSSTDTQYF
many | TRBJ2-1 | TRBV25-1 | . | TGTGCCAGCAGTGAAGGGGGGTACAATGAGCAGTTCTTC | CASSEGGYNEQFF
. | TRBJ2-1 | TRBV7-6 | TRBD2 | TGTGCCAGCAGCTGGCGACTAGCGGGAGTAGCGGAGCAGTTCTTC | CASSWRLAGVAEQFF
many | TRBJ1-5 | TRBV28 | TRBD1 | TGTGCCAGCAGGGCCAGGGGGCGCGGGGTTCAGCCCCAGCATTTT | CASRARGRGVQPQHF
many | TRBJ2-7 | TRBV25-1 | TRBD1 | TGTGCCAGCAGTGGCGACAGGGGTGGCTCCTACGAGCAGTACTTC | CASSGDRGGSYEQYF
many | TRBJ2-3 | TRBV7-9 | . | TGTGCCAGCAGCCAGAACAGCCCAGATACGCAGTATTTT | CASSQNSPDTQYF
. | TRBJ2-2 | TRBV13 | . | TGTGCCAGCAGCTTAACGCACCCTAACACCGGGGAGCTGTTTTTT | CASSLTHPNTGELFF
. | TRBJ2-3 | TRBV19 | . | TGTGCCAGTAGTATAAGCCCCTTTGATTTAGATACGCAGTATTTT | CASSISPFDLDTQYF
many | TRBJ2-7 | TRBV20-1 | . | TGCAGTGCCGGGACTGGGGGTCTATCCTACGAGCAGTACTTC | CSAGTGGLSYEQYF
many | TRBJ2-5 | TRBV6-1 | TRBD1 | TGTGCTTCTACCGCCGGGACAGGGAGGAAGACCCAGTACTTC | CASTAGTGRKTQYF
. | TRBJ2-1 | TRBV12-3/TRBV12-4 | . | TGTGCCAGCAGTTTTCTGGGTGAGCAGTTCTTC | CASSFLGEQFF
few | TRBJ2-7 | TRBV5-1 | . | TGCGCCAGCAGCTTGAGGGCTAGCGATACCTACGAGCAGTACTTC | CASSLRASDTYEQYF
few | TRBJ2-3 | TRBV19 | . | TGTGCCAGTAGCCCGTCCAGCGCAGATACGCAGTATTTT | CASSPSSADTQYF
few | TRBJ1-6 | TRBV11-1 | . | TGTGCCAGCAGCCGGACAGACGGCTATAATTCACCCCTCCACTTT | CASSRTDGYNSPLHF
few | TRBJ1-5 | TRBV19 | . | TGTGCCAGTAAAACGGGGGAGGGCAATCAGCCCCAGCATTTT | CASKTGEGNQPQHF
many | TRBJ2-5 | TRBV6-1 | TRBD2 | TGTGCCAGTTCCTTTAGGACTAGCGGAGAGACCCAGTACTTC | CASSFRTSGETQYF
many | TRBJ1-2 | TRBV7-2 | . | TGTGCCAGCAGCTTAGGGCAGCCGTTATCTACCCCCTATGGCTACACCTTC | CASSLGQPLSTPYGYTF
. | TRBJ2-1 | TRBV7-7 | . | TGTGCTAGCAGCTTAGGGACGGTGAGCTCCTACAATGAGCAGTTCTTC | CASSLGTVSSYNEQFF
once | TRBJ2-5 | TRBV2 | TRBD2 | TGCGCCAGCAGCCCCCAACTAGCGCTACAAGGGACCCAGTACTTC | CASSPQLALQGTQYF
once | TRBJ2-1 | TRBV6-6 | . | TGTGCCAGCAGTTACTCGGGAGGCCATGAGCAGTTCTTC | CASSYSGGHEQFF
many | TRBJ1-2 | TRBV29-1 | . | TGCAGCGTTCGAGACACGACCTACACCTTC | CSVRDTTYTF
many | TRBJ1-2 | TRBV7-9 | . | TGTGCCAGCAGCTCATCAAATCTCTATGGCTACACCTTC | CASSSSNLYGYTF
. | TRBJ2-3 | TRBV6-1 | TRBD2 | TGTGCCAGCAGAAATCCCGGGACTAGCGGGAGCGATACGCAGTATTTT | CASRNPGTSGSDTQYF
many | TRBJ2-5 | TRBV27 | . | TGTGCCAGCAGCCTTTACAGGGAAGAGACCCAGTACTTC | CASSLYREETQYF
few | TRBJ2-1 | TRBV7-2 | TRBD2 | TGTGCCAGCAGCACGCTAGCGGGTACCTACAATGAGCAGTTCTTC | CASSTLAGTYNEQFF
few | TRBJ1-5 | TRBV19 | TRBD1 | TGTGCCAGTAGTACATCCCCCGGGACAGGGCCCAATCAGCCCCAGCATTTT | CASSTSPGTGPNQPQHF
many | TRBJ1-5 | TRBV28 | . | TGTGCCAGCAGCTCTCAGGGGAGCAATCAGCCCCAGCATTTT | CASSSQGSNQPQHF
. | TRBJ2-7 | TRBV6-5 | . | TGTGCCAGCAGTTATGGTGGGCTCGTAGGTGAGCAGTACTTC | CASSYGGLVGEQYF
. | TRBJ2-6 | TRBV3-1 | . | TGTGCCAGCAGCCAGGGGAAAGGACCTGGGGCCAACGTCCTGACTTTC | CASSQGKGPGANVLTF
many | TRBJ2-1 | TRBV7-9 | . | TGTGCCAGCAGCTTAGCCCAGGTCAATGAGCAGTTCTTC | CASSLAQVNEQFF
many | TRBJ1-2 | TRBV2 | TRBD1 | TGTGCCAGCAGTGAGAAGGGACAGGGCACAGCTAACTATGGCTACACCTTC | CASSEKGQGTANYGYTF